The present T cell receptor beta chain was sequenced within a study of cytomegalovirus exposure and HLA in healthy donors. General observations from the study: Donors belonging to an Asian-associated ancestry cluster reportedly showed fewer N-insertions in productive TCRs than the approximately 640-donor mean, according to what a later analysis found.

The CDR3 spans 14 residues. V shed 6 bases and J shed 1 base, with 12 bases lying between them. Germline CDR1 and CDR2: LNHDA and SQIVND (reference sequence). To note about this clone: Its matching antigen is unknown.

The PCR made use of 60 Vbeta and 13 Jbeta primers. Measured with immunoSEQ multiplex PCR; TCRdb has only the in-frame clones, and not every one. The table has around 100,000 clones, around 83% seen once. The sample comprised PBMCs. The rearrangement uses TRBV19 and TRBJ1-2; D is undetermined. This sequence was found in a man aged 25-45 years in good health and CMV-seropositive. This CDR3 reads CASSNLGINYGYTF. In DNA form, the CDR3 reads TGTGCCAGTAGCAATTTGGGCATTAACTATGGCTACACCTTC.